This T cell receptor beta chain emerged from a study of cytomegalovirus exposure and HLA in healthy donors (dated by TCRdb to the late 2010s). Broadly, across the study: According to an earlier analysis of several hundred of the donors, about 179 million T cells yielded 117 million unique TCR beta sequences and approximately 280 Gb of sequence data. The T cell repertoires of around 730 subjects were profiled by immunosequencing and related to cytomegalovirus serostatus. Among the roughly 400 genotyped donors, approximately 82% belonged to the genetic ancestry cluster associated with self-reported Caucasian donors. Among under 450 genotyped donors of the cohort, an average of around 240,000 unique TCR beta nucleotide sequences were sequenced per donor, roughly 18% of them non-productive. In the later analysis, no new phenotypic data were used to find candidate immune exposures; instead, reliance was placed on TCR beta sequences and their occurrence across donors. Every repertoire in the discovery cohort had been generated on one and the same sequencing platform. An early release covering 550 to 650 HLA-typed donors comprised about 300 gigabases of sequencing data and roughly 85 million unique TCR sequences. A later genetic analysis used genome-wide SNP genotypes for about 55% of the 666 donors, treating that subset as a discovery cohort. Roughly five DR-DQ haplotypes were treated as single units for association and clustering because of strong linkage in the cohort. To predict cytomegalovirus infection status, the study combined high-throughput TCR immunosequencing, statistical association of individual TCRs with disease status, and machine learning. A later analysis re-examined previously published TCR beta repertoires from 500 to 700 donors and added high-resolution HLA genotyping to investigate patterns of TCR occurrence. An earlier analysis of 587 of the donors used high-throughput TCR beta sequencing to judge whether each TCR beta V gene segment behaved as functional or pseudogenic. Typing coverage varied by locus: roughly 620-640 donors for A, B, C, DRB1 and DQB1; approximately 500 for DQA1; more than 600 for DPA1; 450 to 480 for DPB1. Besides the first cohort of around 670 subjects, a separate validation cohort made up of roughly 120 different subjects was used. Both class I and class II loci were covered by HLA typing, at four-digit resolution. Donor age, sex, ethnicity and CMV serostatus were collected together with the repertoire data. The study aimed to test whether signatures of past pathogen exposure could be identified by cataloging public T cell receptors.

As concerns this clone: Its binding antigen is unknown. Base qualities were left out, and no much larger clone turns up one base away.

What the study reported, not specific to this receptor: A further reported finding was that TCR beta sequences accurately predicted the HLA-A and HLA-B alleles for most subjects in the first cohort. Strong co-occurrence of HLA alleles, especially DR and DQ, made assigning TCR associations to individual alleles difficult. Broadly in line with IMGT annotations, most TCR beta V segments showed up in productive rearrangements about 87% or about 30% of the time in an earlier analysis of 450 to 600 of the donors. A total of about 150 TCR beta chains were listed by the study as associated with cytomegalovirus. While some public TCRs were present in many individuals, most TCR sequences turned up only very rarely across donors. A later analysis found that TCR association rates varied across HLA loci, with DRB1 alleles showing the most associated TCRs and HLA-C alleles the fewest. The authors suggested that the approach could potentially be extended to other disease states and immunological phenotypes. The cohort was sequenced for TCR beta chains only, and without alpha or paired-chain data the features that could be detected were limited. A later analysis associated 15,000 or so TCR beta sequences with specific HLA alleles at a false discovery rate of 0.05. Linkage disequilibrium might explain the correlated functional status among segregating V segments, but an unknown experimental factor could not be excluded. In vitro tests confirmed that a few of the cytomegalovirus-associated TCR beta chains recognize cytomegalovirus antigens. Because the 87-base-pair reads could not distinguish some IMGT-functional V segments, including TRBV6-2 and TRBV6-3, those segments were excluded. Immune exposure information for the cohort was limited to CMV serostatus. Compared with the approximately 600-donor mean, donors in an Asian-associated ancestry cluster had fewer N-insertions in productive TCRs, according to a later genetic analysis. A cluster of highly shared sequence variants was judged likely to be a technical artifact of the sequencing pipeline. In a later analysis, several top co-occurrence clusters were reported to appear linked to parvovirus B19, influenza, CMV and Epstein-Barr virus. Compared with equally common non-associated chains, HLA-associated TCR beta chains in a later analysis were more clonally expanded and had lower generation probabilities. A later analysis found that most CMV-associated TCR beta chains appeared HLA-restricted, with HLA associations seemingly driven largely by CMV exposure. HLA typing was unavailable for some donors at each locus, so association tests used only the typed subset. In a later genetic analysis, a missense DCLRE1C variant was associated with V-gene and J-gene trimming of TCR beta chains, and the association was replicated in an independent cohort. About 15 rarely observed V segments, including chromosome 9 orphons, were excluded from the earlier analysis of about 610 of the donors because counts were too low. Sequencing depth was assumed to be roughly uniform across donors in the presence/absence analyses, though that assumption may not hold. The classifier was reported to diagnose cytomegalovirus status with high specificity and sensitivity in both the original cohort and the validation cohort.

Receptors were amplified or captured by the immunoSEQ multiplex PCR assay. The multiplex PCR relied on a mix of 60 forward primers for TCR Vbeta segments and 13 reverse primers for TCR Jbeta segments. The CDR3 region of rearranged TCR beta genes was amplified from genomic DNA by a multiplex PCR assay. On the Illumina HiSeq System, the amplified TCR beta libraries were sequenced as 87-base-pair reads. In the paper's pipeline: A later analysis tallied some 79 million unique TCR beta chains across the 640 or so repertoires, and about 10 million of those chains were shared by two or more donors. Raw reads were error-corrected and collapsed into unique sequences with a nearest-neighbor algorithm that merged closely related sequences to remove PCR and sequencing errors. To assign V, D and J gene segments, CDR3 sequences were aligned to IMGT reference sequences. For a sequence to be retained, a match of at least six nucleotides was required to both a V gene segment and a J gene segment. Rearrangements were called productive when the CDR3 lacked stop codons and stayed in frame with V and J; all others were non-productive. Following IMGT convention, CDR3 was defined as the stretch from the second conserved V-encoded cysteine up to the conserved J-encoded phenylalanine. The earlier analysis of about 570 of the donors excluded any sequence lacking an unambiguous match to a single V gene segment. In an earlier analysis of more than 500 of the donors, a V segment was called functional when productive rearrangements were above 56.7%, and segregating when the standard deviation between donors exceeded 5%. A statistical classification framework was developed to diagnose cytomegalovirus status using the catalog of TCR beta chain sequences. A later analysis assigned V and J genes by comparing TCR nucleotide sequences with IMGT/GENE-DB human TR gene sequences. A later analysis assigned CDR3 sequences and most-parsimonious VDJ recombination scenarios with the TCRdist pipeline. A later analysis defined each TCR beta chain by its CDR3 amino acid sequence plus V-gene family, and excluded reads lacking a unique V-gene family. A later analysis removed 592 highly shared, low-generation-probability nucleotide sequences to deal with suspected cross-contamination and a sequencing artifact. In a later analysis, a clonal expansion index was calculated for each public chain from normalized within-repertoire ranks of inferred template counts. A later analysis computed generation probabilities with a VDJ recombination model fitted to out-of-frame rearrangements, and checked the results against IGoR. Hypergeometric tests were used in a later analysis to score TCR-TCR, TCR-HLA and TCR-CMV co-occurrence, with a repertoire-size bias correction applied to the TCR pairs. To estimate false discovery rates, a later analysis permuted the HLA or CMV assignments 20 times. In a later analysis, co-occurring TCRs were grouped using DBSCAN, and TCRdist sequence similarity was added for clustering within HLA-allele-positive subsets. Repertoires with fewer than 30,000 or more than 120,000 public chains were left out of co-occurrence clustering, as were five repertoires with anomalous nucleotide sharing. TCRdb mirrors the immuneACCESS table, restricted to in-frame sequences. Some clones are absent from its copies; in checked studies, under half trace to an unresolved V gene, and the reason for the others is unknown. The D gene and trimming were derived from the DNA, and the V and J assignments and clone size from that table. The sample includes some 130,000 clones, with about 10% observed a single time. Clones ranked in the top ten supply 1.5% to 2% of the sample.

In total, 666 healthy bone marrow donors made up the cohort. All cohort members were sampled while nominally healthy, although unrecorded immune exposures were likely present. The donor was CMV seronegative and was included in the group of a few hundred seronegative cohort members. A peripheral blood sample was provided by each donor, and peripheral blood mononuclear cells were used for TCR beta sequencing. The Qiagen DNeasy Blood Extraction Kit was used to extract genomic DNA from the blood cell samples. Its CDR3 holds 16 amino acids, cysteine through phenylalanine. Kept here is only the CDR3 DNA, which spans 48 bases and is read in frame from base 1. The germline V gene gives CDR1 as SGHTA and CDR2 as FQGNSA. Trimming removed 5 bases from V and 8 bases from J; the gene matches leave 12 bases unexplained.

This TCR derives from a man in his forties or fifties in good health and CMV-seronegative. Rearrangement joined TRBV7-2 to TRBJ2-4; 10 bases in the middle match TRBD1. Sequencing used PBMCs. The DNA sequence reads TGTGCCAGCAGCAGAACCGACAGGGGGCTCGTGGACATTCAGTACTTC. Translated, this is CASSRTDRGLVDIQYF. This CDR3, with the reference TRBV7-2 and TRBJ2-4 proteins standing in past its ends, gives the full variable domain GAGVSQSPSNKVTEKGKDVELRCDPISGHTALYWYRQSLGQGLEFLIYFQGNSAPDKSGLPSDRFSAERTGGSVSTLTIQRTQQEDSAVYLCASSRTDRGLVDIQYFGAGTRLSVL.